This is a list of T cell receptor beta chains from one sample in a study of blood T cell repertoires in COVID-19. The repertoire was sequenced with immunoSEQ multiplex PCR; TCRdb's copy has only in-frame clones and lacks some. Found here are about 170,000 clones, around nine tenths of them singletons; the top ten hold 2% to 3%. Sequenced input: peripheral blood. All receptors derive from a woman of 80 years or more with COVID-19, enrolled during active disease. CDR3s include the opening cysteine and the closing phenylalanine or tryptophan. D genes are given only for firm matches. Not every row has a clone size; where given, it reads once, few, many or a size class.

J gene: TRBJ1-4
D gene: .
V gene: TRBV28
CDR3 length: 13
clone size: once
CDR3 protein: CASGREYNEKLFF
CDR3 DNA: TGTGCCAGCGGTCGAGAGTACAATGAAAAACTGTTTTTT

J gene: TRBJ1-5
D gene: TRBD1
V gene: TRBV5-1
CDR3 length: 15
clone size: .
CDR3 protein: CASSPGTVSNQPQHF
CDR3 DNA: TGCGCCAGCAGCCCAGGGACAGTTAGCAATCAGCCCCAGCATTTT

J gene: TRBJ2-1
D gene: TRBD2
V gene: TRBV4-3
CDR3 length: 20
clone size: once
CDR3 protein: CASSQVVRLAGDRSYNEQFF
CDR3 DNA: TGCGCCAGCAGCCAAGTCGTCAGACTAGCGGGAGATCGGTCCTACAATGAGCAGTTCTTC

J gene: TRBJ2-2
D gene: .
V gene: TRBV12-3/TRBV12-4
CDR3 length: 13
clone size: .
CDR3 protein: CASSILRTGELFF
CDR3 DNA: TGTGCCAGCAGTATCCTGAGGACCGGGGAGCTGTTTTTT

J gene: TRBJ2-7
D gene: .
V gene: TRBV15
CDR3 length: 16
clone size: .
CDR3 protein: CATSRDLAGSVSGQYF
CDR3 DNA: TGTGCCACCAGCAGAGATTTGGCGGGATCCGTCAGTGGGCAGTACTTC

J gene: TRBJ2-7
D gene: TRBD1
V gene: TRBV7-2
CDR3 length: 14
clone size: .
CDR3 protein: CASSTQDRAHEQYF
CDR3 DNA: TGTGCCAGCAGCACCCAGGACAGGGCCCACGAGCAGTACTTC

J gene: TRBJ2-5
D gene: TRBD2
V gene: TRBV5-1
CDR3 length: 17
clone size: .
CDR3 protein: CASSTRTSGSSQETQYF
CDR3 DNA: TGCGCCAGCAGCACGCGGACTAGCGGGAGCAGCCAAGAGACCCAGTACTTC

J gene: TRBJ2-7
D gene: TRBD1
V gene: TRBV18
CDR3 length: 17
clone size: .
CDR3 protein: CASPTGGQGAVSYEQYF
CDR3 DNA: TGTGCCAGCCCAACCGGCGGGCAGGGGGCAGTTTCGTACGAGCAGTACTTC

J gene: TRBJ1-4
D gene: .
V gene: TRBV7-2
CDR3 length: 13
clone size: .
CDR3 protein: CASTLGQGEKLFF
CDR3 DNA: TGTGCCAGCACCCTCGGGCAGGGCGAAAAACTGTTTTTT

J gene: TRBJ1-5
D gene: TRBD1
V gene: TRBV7-2
CDR3 length: 15
clone size: few
CDR3 protein: CASSLIGTANQPQHF
CDR3 DNA: TGTGCCAGCAGCTTAATTGGGACAGCAAATCAGCCCCAGCATTTT

J gene: TRBJ1-1
D gene: .
V gene: TRBV14
CDR3 length: 14
clone size: .
CDR3 protein: CASSQVQGGTEAFF
CDR3 DNA: TGTGCCAGCAGCCAAGTCCAAGGGGGCACTGAAGCTTTCTTT

J gene: TRBJ2-2
D gene: .
V gene: TRBV5-4
CDR3 length: 17
clone size: .
CDR3 protein: CASSPSRPGPNTGELFF
CDR3 DNA: TGTGCCAGCAGTCCCTCCCGGCCAGGGCCAAATACCGGGGAGCTGTTTTTT

J gene: TRBJ2-1
D gene: TRBD1
V gene: TRBV5-1
CDR3 length: 13
clone size: .
CDR3 protein: CASGTDSYNEQFF
CDR3 DNA: TGCGCCAGCGGGACAGACTCCTACAATGAGCAGTTCTTC

J gene: TRBJ2-7
D gene: TRBD1
V gene: TRBV18
CDR3 length: 14
clone size: .
CDR3 protein: CASSPSGQNLAQYF
CDR3 DNA: TGTGCCAGCTCACCGTCGGGACAGAATTTGGCGCAGTACTTC

J gene: TRBJ1-2
D gene: TRBD1
V gene: TRBV3-1/TRBV3-2
CDR3 length: 18
clone size: .
CDR3 protein: CASSPSVGGQSTNYGYTF
CDR3 DNA: TGTGCCAGCAGCCCGAGCGTTGGGGGACAGAGTACTAACTATGGCTACACCTTC

J gene: TRBJ2-1
D gene: TRBD2
V gene: TRBV6-5
CDR3 length: 15
clone size: .
CDR3 protein: CASRPTSGSSNEQFF
CDR3 DNA: TGTGCCAGCAGGCCTACTAGCGGGAGTTCCAATGAGCAGTTCTTC

J gene: TRBJ2-7
D gene: TRBD1
V gene: TRBV6-5
CDR3 length: 16
clone size: .
CDR3 protein: CASSSPRTGDSYEQYF
CDR3 DNA: TGTGCCAGCAGTTCTCCTAGGACAGGGGACTCCTACGAGCAGTACTTC

J gene: TRBJ1-5
D gene: TRBD1
V gene: TRBV28
CDR3 length: 15
clone size: .
CDR3 protein: CASRMGQAVNQPQHF
CDR3 DNA: TGTGCCAGCAGAATGGGACAGGCCGTCAATCAGCCCCAGCATTTT

J gene: TRBJ1-1
D gene: TRBD1
V gene: TRBV4-2
CDR3 length: 14
clone size: .
CDR3 protein: CASSQDDRVAEAFF
CDR3 DNA: TGTGCCAGCAGCCAAGATGACAGGGTAGCTGAAGCTTTCTTT

J gene: TRBJ1-1
D gene: .
V gene: TRBV6-2/TRBV6-3
CDR3 length: 14
clone size: .
CDR3 protein: CASSYSVKNTEAFF
CDR3 DNA: TGTGCCAGCAGTTACTCTGTCAAGAACACTGAAGCTTTCTTT

J gene: TRBJ1-1
D gene: TRBD1
V gene: TRBV7-9
CDR3 length: 13
clone size: .
CDR3 protein: CASSPTGAHEAFF
CDR3 DNA: TGTGCCAGCAGCCCAACAGGGGCTCATGAAGCTTTCTTT

J gene: TRBJ1-1
D gene: .
V gene: TRBV27
CDR3 length: 12
clone size: once
CDR3 protein: CASRNFGTEAFF
CDR3 DNA: TGTGCCAGCAGGAATTTCGGCACTGAAGCTTTCTTT

J gene: TRBJ1-5
D gene: TRBD1
V gene: TRBV2
CDR3 length: 18
clone size: .
CDR3 protein: CASSPNPTGAGSNQPQHF
CDR3 DNA: TGTGCCAGCAGCCCCAACCCCACAGGGGCCGGGAGCAATCAGCCCCAGCATTTT

J gene: TRBJ1-2
D gene: TRBD1
V gene: TRBV11-2
CDR3 length: 13
clone size: .
CDR3 protein: CASRRQGVNGYTF
CDR3 DNA: TGTGCCAGCAGACGACAGGGAGTAAATGGCTACACCTTC

J gene: TRBJ1-4
D gene: .
V gene: TRBV6-5
CDR3 length: 15
clone size: .
CDR3 protein: CASSSRTATNEKLFF
CDR3 DNA: TGTGCCAGCAGTTCGAGGACAGCAACTAATGAAAAACTGTTTTTT

J gene: TRBJ1-1
D gene: .
V gene: TRBV4-1
CDR3 length: 16
clone size: .
CDR3 protein: CASSQDPGHRLGEAFF
CDR3 DNA: TGCGCCAGCAGCCAAGATCCGGGACACCGTTTGGGTGAAGCTTTCTTT

J gene: TRBJ1-1
D gene: .
V gene: TRBV9
CDR3 length: 13
clone size: once
CDR3 protein: CASSVAVNTEAFF
CDR3 DNA: TGTGCCAGCAGCGTAGCGGTGAACACTGAAGCTTTCTTT

J gene: TRBJ2-5
D gene: .
V gene: TRBV11-1
CDR3 length: 13
clone size: .
CDR3 protein: CASSTRDTETQYF
CDR3 DNA: TGTGCCAGCAGCACGAGGGACACGGAGACCCAGTACTTC

J gene: TRBJ2-7
D gene: TRBD1
V gene: TRBV5-1
CDR3 length: 15
clone size: few
CDR3 protein: CASSLTGGSFYEQYF
CDR3 DNA: TGCGCCAGCAGCCTCACAGGGGGCAGTTTCTACGAGCAGTACTTC

J gene: TRBJ1-2
D gene: TRBD1
V gene: TRBV5-8
CDR3 length: 14
clone size: once
CDR3 protein: CASSGTVPNYGYTF
CDR3 DNA: TGTGCCAGCAGTGGGACAGTACCTAACTATGGCTACACCTTC

J gene: TRBJ2-3
D gene: TRBD1
V gene: TRBV5-1
CDR3 length: 15
clone size: .
CDR3 protein: CASSLGQGGTDTQYF
CDR3 DNA: TGCGCCAGCAGCCTAGGACAGGGGGGTACAGATACGCAGTATTTT

J gene: TRBJ1-4
D gene: .
V gene: TRBV5-1
CDR3 length: 16
clone size: .
CDR3 protein: CASSFRGDRLGEKLFF
CDR3 DNA: TGCGCCAGCAGCTTCCGGGGGGATCGGCTCGGTGAAAAACTGTTTTTT

J gene: TRBJ2-7
D gene: TRBD2
V gene: TRBV5-1
CDR3 length: 17
clone size: .
CDR3 protein: CASSLGTSGGTTYEQYF
CDR3 DNA: TGCGCCAGCAGCTTGGGGACTAGCGGGGGTACCACCTACGAGCAGTACTTC

J gene: TRBJ2-3
D gene: TRBD1
V gene: TRBV27
CDR3 length: 12
clone size: .
CDR3 protein: CASRQGADTQYF
CDR3 DNA: TGTGCCAGCAGGCAGGGGGCAGATACGCAGTATTTT

J gene: TRBJ2-5
D gene: TRBD1
V gene: TRBV5-1
CDR3 length: 17
clone size: .
CDR3 protein: CASSPAPATGGLETQYF
CDR3 DNA: TGCGCCAGCAGCCCCGCACCGGCGACAGGGGGCCTAGAGACCCAGTACTTC

J gene: TRBJ1-6
D gene: .
V gene: TRBV27
CDR3 length: 11
clone size: .
CDR3 protein: CASSLRSPLHF
CDR3 DNA: TGTGCCAGCAGTTTACGTTCACCCCTCCACTTT

J gene: TRBJ1-1
D gene: .
V gene: TRBV6-5
CDR3 length: 16
clone size: .
CDR3 protein: CASSYSAAWQNTEAFF
CDR3 DNA: TGTGCCAGCAGTTACTCCGCGGCTTGGCAGAACACTGAAGCTTTCTTT

J gene: TRBJ2-2
D gene: TRBD1
V gene: TRBV5-4
CDR3 length: 16
clone size: .
CDR3 protein: CASSLRTGVVAGELFF
CDR3 DNA: TGTGCCAGCAGTTTGCGTACAGGGGTAGTCGCCGGGGAGCTGTTTTTT

J gene: TRBJ2-1
D gene: .
V gene: TRBV4-2
CDR3 length: 16
clone size: few
CDR3 protein: CASSQVSGLDHNEQFF
CDR3 DNA: TGTGCCAGCAGCCAAGTGTCAGGGTTGGACCACAATGAGCAGTTCTTC

J gene: TRBJ2-2
D gene: .
V gene: TRBV28
CDR3 length: 13
clone size: .
CDR3 protein: CASSLSDTGELFF
CDR3 DNA: TGTGCCAGCAGTTTGTCCGACACCGGGGAGCTGTTTTTT

J gene: TRBJ1-5
D gene: TRBD1
V gene: TRBV19
CDR3 length: 16
clone size: .
CDR3 protein: CASSSFRTGVNQPQHF
CDR3 DNA: TGTGCCAGTAGTAGTTTTCGGACAGGAGTGAATCAGCCCCAGCATTTT

J gene: TRBJ2-1
D gene: .
V gene: TRBV2
CDR3 length: 14
clone size: .
CDR3 protein: CASSSPGLSNEQFF
CDR3 DNA: TGTGCCAGCAGTTCGCCGGGACTCTCCAATGAGCAGTTCTTC

J gene: TRBJ2-1
D gene: TRBD1
V gene: TRBV28
CDR3 length: 15
clone size: few
CDR3 protein: CASSYSQGAYNEQFF
CDR3 DNA: TGTGCCAGCAGTTACAGCCAGGGGGCGTACAATGAGCAGTTCTTC

J gene: TRBJ1-3
D gene: .
V gene: TRBV5-1
CDR3 length: 14
clone size: few
CDR3 protein: CASSFSGAGNTIYF
CDR3 DNA: TGCGCCAGCAGCTTTTCGGGGGCTGGAAACACCATATATTTT

J gene: TRBJ2-1
D gene: .
V gene: TRBV6-5
CDR3 length: 14
clone size: .
CDR3 protein: CASREGIALREQFF
CDR3 DNA: TGTGCCAGCAGGGAGGGAATAGCGTTGCGGGAGCAGTTCTTC

J gene: TRBJ2-1
D gene: .
V gene: TRBV18
CDR3 length: 14
clone size: few
CDR3 protein: CASSPGGGIHEQFF
CDR3 DNA: TGTGCCAGCTCACCAGGAGGAGGAATCCATGAGCAGTTCTTC

J gene: TRBJ2-1
D gene: TRBD2
V gene: TRBV15
CDR3 length: 17
clone size: .
CDR3 protein: CATSRAGLAGNYNEQFF
CDR3 DNA: TGTGCCACCAGCAGAGCGGGACTAGCGGGGAACTACAATGAGCAGTTCTTC

J gene: TRBJ2-1
D gene: TRBD1
V gene: TRBV19
CDR3 length: 12
clone size: .
CDR3 protein: CASSRTGRRQFF
CDR3 DNA: TGTGCCAGTAGCAGGACAGGTCGGCGGCAGTTCTTC

J gene: TRBJ1-5
D gene: .
V gene: TRBV5-3
CDR3 length: 18
clone size: once
CDR3 protein: CARSPEDVSTGLKGPQHF
CDR3 DNA: TGTGCCAGAAGCCCTGAAGACGTGAGTACAGGCCTCAAAGGACCCCAGCATTTT

J gene: TRBJ1-1
D gene: TRBD1
V gene: TRBV6-2/TRBV6-3
CDR3 length: 13
clone size: .
CDR3 protein: CASSEGQDTEAFF
CDR3 DNA: TGTGCCAGCAGTGAGGGACAGGACACTGAAGCTTTCTTT

J gene: TRBJ1-4
D gene: TRBD1
V gene: TRBV5-6
CDR3 length: 15
clone size: .
CDR3 protein: CASSLSTGAGEKLFF
CDR3 DNA: TGTGCCAGCAGCCTATCGACAGGGGCGGGTGAAAAACTGTTTTTT

J gene: TRBJ2-7
D gene: TRBD1
V gene: TRBV28
CDR3 length: 15
clone size: .
CDR3 protein: CASSSGTGGSYEQYF
CDR3 DNA: TGTGCCAGCAGCTCCGGGACAGGGGGCTCCTACGAGCAGTACTTC

J gene: TRBJ2-4
D gene: TRBD2
V gene: TRBV7-9
CDR3 length: 17
clone size: .
CDR3 protein: CASSLSGVAGGKNIQYF
CDR3 DNA: TGTGCCAGCAGCTTAAGTGGGGTAGCGGGAGGAAAAAACATTCAGTACTTC

J gene: TRBJ1-5
D gene: .
V gene: TRBV28
CDR3 length: 17
clone size: .
CDR3 protein: CASSFSRRVGSNQPQHF
CDR3 DNA: TGTGCCAGCAGTTTTTCTCGCCGGGTTGGAAGCAATCAGCCCCAGCATTTT

J gene: TRBJ2-2
D gene: TRBD2
V gene: TRBV6-5
CDR3 length: 14
clone size: .
CDR3 protein: CASIRAGATGELFF
CDR3 DNA: TGTGCCAGCATCCGCGCGGGAGCCACCGGGGAGCTGTTTTTT

J gene: TRBJ1-2
D gene: .
V gene: TRBV7-9
CDR3 length: 14
clone size: .
CDR3 protein: CASSPTDPNYGYTF
CDR3 DNA: TGTGCCAGCAGCCCGACAGACCCTAACTATGGCTACACCTTC

J gene: TRBJ1-1
D gene: TRBD1
V gene: TRBV18
CDR3 length: 14
clone size: .
CDR3 protein: CASSITGGPDPAFF
CDR3 DNA: TGTGCCAGCTCAATCACAGGGGGCCCCGATCCAGCTTTCTTT

J gene: TRBJ2-7
D gene: TRBD2
V gene: TRBV5-1
CDR3 length: 14
clone size: .
CDR3 protein: CASSDRLAGGEQYF
CDR3 DNA: TGCGCCAGCAGCGACCGACTAGCGGGAGGTGAGCAGTACTTC

J gene: TRBJ1-5
D gene: TRBD1
V gene: TRBV28
CDR3 length: 18
clone size: .
CDR3 protein: CASSLTGGFGGSNQPQHF
CDR3 DNA: TGTGCCAGCAGTTTAACAGGGGGCTTCGGGGGGAGCAATCAGCCCCAGCATTTT